Below are 27 T cell receptor beta chains sequenced from a single sample in a study of cytomegalovirus exposure and HLA in healthy donors. PCR involved 60 Vbeta and 13 Jbeta primers. Assay used: immunoSEQ multiplex PCR; TCRdb lists only in-frame clones, some missing. The sample gives around 180,000 clones, about 65% of which show up once; 1.5% is in the top ten. Material for sequencing was PBMCs. These receptors all come from a girl aged 5-17 years in good health and CMV-seronegative.

Regarding this clone: This specimen includes other DNA sequences encoding the same CDR3. The chain couples TRBV9 to TRBJ1-5, with D uncertain. Germline V lookup: CDR1 SGDLS, CDR2 YYNGEE. V shed 0 bases and J shed 4 bases, with 5 bases lying between them. The CDR3 sequence is 13 residues long. CDR3 in amino acids: CASSVGANQPQHF. CDR3 DNA sequence: TGTGCCAGCAGCGTAGGAGCAAATCAGCCCCAGCATTTT.

The chain carries TRBV6-4 and TRBJ1-1; the D is unclear. The CDR3 contains 14 residues. Germline-derived CDR1 and CDR2 are MRHNA and SNTAGT. The V end was cut by 6 bases, the J end by 8 bases, with 19 bases between. CDR3 DNA sequence: TGTGCCAGCAGCGCCGTTCTATATGACTCCGAAGCTTTCTTT. Translation gives CASSAVLYDSEAFF.

This chain connects TRBV25-1 to TRBJ2-7; 8 bases agree with TRBD1. With 3 bases clipped from V and 6 bases from J, the junction kept 10 bases outside the gene matches. The CDR3 is 15 residues long. Germline lookup yields CDR1 MGHDK and CDR2 SYGVNS. This CDR3 reads CASSDSGQGFFEQYF. The CDR3 nucleotides are TGTGCCAGCAGTGATTCTGGACAGGGCTTTTTCGAGCAGTACTTC.

The gene calls are TRBV14 and TRBJ2-1, with a tentative D call TRBD2 (11 bases). Trimming removed 3 bases from V and 5 bases from J, with 20 bases in between. CDR1 is SGHDN, CDR2 FVKESK, per germline. This CDR3 has 17 residues. CDR3 nucleotide sequence: TGTGCCAGCAGCCAGCGGACAGGGGGACTAGCGGACAATGAGCAGTTCTTC. Its translation is CASSQRTGGLADNEQFF.

The chain has TRBV7-8 and TRBJ1-1, with 7 bases fitting TRBD1. Germline V gives CDR1 SGHVS, CDR2 FQNEAQ. CDR3 length: 16 residues. J lost 0 bases, V lost 3 bases, and 7 bases had no gene match. This CDR3 reads CASSLTGPGVNTEAFF. In nucleotides, the CDR3 is TGTGCCAGCAGCTTGACAGGGCCTGGGGTGAACACTGAAGCTTTCTTT.

The V call is TRBV5-6, the J call TRBJ2-1; D is perhaps TRBD1 (5 bases). CDR1 and CDR2 (germline): SGHDT, YYEEEE. V dropped 4 bases and J dropped 6 bases, with 20 bases sitting between them. CDR3 size: 16 residues. The CDR3, as DNA: TGTGCCAGCAGCGGGGCTGCCGAAAATTTATCCAATGAGCAGTTCTTC. Encoded protein: CASSGAAENLSNEQFF.

CDR3 sequence (DNA): TGTGCCAGTAGTCCTCAGGGGGGCAGGGAAGCTTTCTTT. Residues: CASSPQGGREAFF. J is TRBJ1-1 and V is TRBV19, with 7 nucleotides matching TRBD1. Germline CDR1 and CDR2: LNHDA and SQIVND (reference sequence). The CDR3 has 13 residues. V shed 5 bases and J 8 bases; nucleotides not matched to a gene: 8.

There are a few counts of this clone. The gene calls are TRBV5-4 and TRBJ2-5; 11 bases map to TRBD2. The CDR3 runs to 15 residues. With 4 bases clipped from V and 5 bases from J, the junction kept 7 bases outside the gene matches. Germline CDR1 SGHNT, CDR2 YYREEE (reference sequence). The CDR3 nucleotides read TGTGCCAGCAGCATTAGCGGGGGGGGTTTGGAGACCCAGTACTTC. Translating it yields CASSISGGGLETQYF.

The chain couples TRBV13 to TRBJ1-4; D gene uncertain. CDR1 is PRHDT and CDR2 is FYEKMQ in the germline V gene (reference sequence). Trimming took off 0 bases at V and 4 bases at J, with 6 bases between the two ends. The CDR3 covers 14 residues. The CDR3 bases are TGTGCCAGCAGCTTAGGGGGCAGTAATGAAAAACTGTTTTTT. It is translated as CASSLGGSNEKLFF.

The V call is TRBV30, the J call TRBJ1-2, with D possibly being TRBD1 (5 bases). The CDR3 totals 15 residues. With 0 bases removed from V and 0 bases from J, the gap between germline ends came to 11 bases. Per the germline V gene, CDR1 is GTSNPN and CDR2 is SVGIG (reference sequence). DNA for the CDR3: TGTGCCTGGAGTGTACAGGCAGGCCCTAACTATGGCTACACCTTC. Its protein product is CAWSVQAGPNYGYTF.

This clone occurred a few times. The V call is TRBV18, the J call TRBJ1-1; D gene ambiguous. The CDR3 extends over 15 amino acids. Germline V gives CDR1 KGHSH, CDR2 LQKENI. V was shortened by 2 bases and J by 6 bases, with 16 bases between the two germline ends. This CDR3 reads CASSPTTLPLSEAFF. The CDR3 DNA follows: TGTGCCAGCTCACCAACGACTCTCCCGCTCTCTGAAGCTTTCTTT. Variable domain in full (rest from reference TRBV18 and TRBJ1-1): NAGVMQNPRHLVRRRGQEARLRCSPMKGHSHVYWYRQLPEEGLKFMVYLQKENIIDESGMPKERFSAEFPKEGPSILRIQQVVRGDSAAYFCASSPTTLPLSEAFFGQGTRLTVV.

The J gene is TRBJ1-1, the V gene TRBV5-1; D ambiguous. This CDR3 spans 15 amino acids. V was cut by 4 bases and J by 1 base, with 14 bases left in between. Germline values: CDR1 SGHRS, CDR2 YFSETQ. CDR3 protein: CASSILFRGNTEAFF. In DNA form, the CDR3 reads TGCGCCAGCAGCATTCTCTTTAGAGGGAACACTGAAGCTTTCTTT.

The chain is built from TRBV5-1 and TRBJ2-2, with unresolved D. The CDR3 is 15 amino acids. CDR1 SGHRS and CDR2 YFSETQ come from the germline V gene. V was pared by 2 bases and J by 4 bases, with 12 bases between. CDR3 protein: CASSFGRVGTGELFF. CDR3 DNA sequence: TGCGCCAGCAGCTTCGGCCGGGTTGGCACCGGGGAGCTGTTTTTT.

V usage is TRBV7-6 and J usage is TRBJ2-2; no definite D call. The germline gives CDR1 SGHVS, CDR2 FNYEAQ. Trimming left V 5 bases short and J 6 bases short, with 19 bases between. The CDR3 is made up of 16 amino acids. The CDR3 coding sequence is TGTGCCAGCAGCACACAGACCATTTCTTACGCCGGGGAGCTGTTTTTT. It specifies CASSTQTISYAGELFF.

With regard to this clone: Germline is not matched at one junction end, which may reflect a read error. The J gene is TRBJ2-2, the V gene TRBV7-7, with TRBD1 matching 8 bases. CDR3 length: 18 amino acids. The germline gives CDR1 SSHAT, CDR2 FNYEAQ (reference sequence). Here the CDR3 DNA reads TGTGCTAGCAGCCGGACCGTGGGTGGCCAGGGGGCTTTCGGGGAGCTGTTTTTT. Its protein product is CASSRTVGGQGAFGELFF.

CDR3 in DNA: TGTGCCAGCAGTTACTCCCAGGGGGAACATGAAAAACTGTTTTTT. Encoded protein: CASSYSQGEHEKLFF. J is TRBJ1-4 and V is TRBV6-5; 7 bases fit TRBD1. In germline, CDR1 is MNHEY, CDR2 SVGAGI. The ends lost 0 bases at V and 6 bases at J; junction bases unmatched: 4. This CDR3 has 15 residues.

The sample holds a few counts of this clone. This chain connects TRBV5-1 to TRBJ1-2; 7 bases match TRBD1. With 2 bases clipped from V and 2 bases from J, the junction kept 6 bases outside the gene matches. This CDR3 spans 15 amino acids. From germline, CDR1 is SGHRS and CDR2 YFSETQ. The CDR3 reads CASSLQGQQNYGYTF. In nucleotides, the CDR3 is TGCGCCAGCAGCTTACAGGGACAGCAAAACTATGGCTACACCTTC.

The chain recombines TRBV2 with TRBJ1-6; tentatively, D is TRBD1 (5 bases). The CDR3 contains 15 residues. CDR1 SNHLY and CDR2 FYNNEI come from the germline V gene. Trimming pared 0 bases from V and 6 bases from J, leaving 9 bases between. CDR3 protein: CASSEALRGNSPLHF. The CDR3 DNA is TGTGCCAGCAGTGAAGCGCTAAGGGGTAATTCACCCCTCCACTTT. Supplemented by reference TRBV2 and TRBJ1-6, the full variable domain reads EPEVTQTPSHQVTQMGQEVILRCVPISNHLYFYWYRQILGQKVEFLVSFYNNEISEKSEIFDDQFSVERPDGSNFTLKIRSTKLEDSAMYFCASSEALRGNSPLHFGNGTRLTVT.

The chain joins TRBV5-1 to TRBJ1-1; D is ambiguous. The V and J ends lost 2 bases and 1 base respectively, with 9 bases between them. CDR3 size: 14 residues. Per the germline V gene, CDR1 is SGHRS and CDR2 is YFSETQ. CDR3 protein: CASSFGQTNTEAFF. CDR3 bases: TGCGCCAGCAGCTTTGGGCAGACGAACACTGAAGCTTTCTTT. Using reference TRBV5-1 and TRBJ1-1 for the parts outside the CDR3, the full variable domain is KAGVTQTPRYLIKTRGQQVTLSCSPISGHRSVSWYQQTPGQGLQFLFEYFSETQRNKGNFPGRFSGRQFSNSRSEMNVSTLELGDSALYLCASSFGQTNTEAFFGQGTRLTVV.

V gene TRBV5-1 combines with J gene TRBJ2-2, with TRBD2 matching 11 bases. Germline lookup yields CDR1 SGHRS and CDR2 YFSETQ. This CDR3 comprises 15 residues. V was clipped by 4 bases and J by 3 bases; unmatched bases: 2. CDR3: CASSGGLADTGELFF. The CDR3 DNA sequence: TGCGCCAGCAGCGGGGGACTAGCGGACACCGGGGAGCTGTTTTTT.

The chain has TRBV30 and TRBJ2-3; D perhaps matches TRBD2 (5 bases). The germline CDR1 and CDR2 sequences are GTSNPN and SVGIG (reference sequence). The length of the CDR3 is 12 residues. The V end was cut by 7 bases, the J end by 5 bases, with 13 bases between. The CDR3 loop is CASKREGDTQYF. The CDR3 coding sequence is TGTGCCTCCAAACGTGAGGGAGATACGCAGTATTTT.

The V gene is TRBV4-1, the J gene TRBJ2-3; 14 nucleotides line up with TRBD2. CDR3 size: 20 residues. The trim removed 0 bases at V and 2 bases at J, leaving 10 bases unmatched. Looked up from germline, CDR1 is MGHRA and CDR2 is YSYEKL. This chain's CDR3 is CASSQEGFGTSGGYTDTQYF. The CDR3 DNA reads as TGCGCCAGCAGCCAAGAGGGATTCGGGACTAGCGGGGGATACACAGATACGCAGTATTTT.

The J gene is TRBJ1-2, the V gene TRBV28, with unresolved D. The length of the CDR3 is 11 residues. Germline loops: CDR1 MDHEN, CDR2 SYDVKM. CDR3 loop: CVIWSNYGYTF. The CDR3 DNA is TGTGTCATCTGGAGTAACTATGGCTACACCTTC.

The chain carries TRBV15 and TRBJ1-5; 7 nucleotides match TRBD1. After removal of 3 bases from V and 4 bases from J, the junction contained 3 bases not matched to a gene. This CDR3 contains 14 residues. Germline V lookup: CDR1 LNHNV, CDR2 YYDKDF (reference sequence). This chain's CDR3 is CATSSEQGNQPQHF. The CDR3 region has the DNA TGTGCCACCAGCAGTGAACAGGGGAATCAGCCCCAGCATTTT.

The gene calls are TRBV15 and TRBJ2-6; a weak D match, TRBD1 (6 bases). V was trimmed by 4 bases and J by 12 bases, leaving 13 bases between them. The CDR3 has 13 amino acids. In germline, CDR1 is LNHNV, CDR2 YYDKDF (reference sequence). The CDR3 DNA follows: TGTGCCACCAGCATTCCGGACAGTAGCGTCCTGACTTTC. This sequence encodes CATSIPDSSVLTF.

The chain recombines TRBV4-1 with TRBJ1-5, with TRBD1 as a possible D gene (5 bases). CDR3 length: 16 residues. Germline CDR1 is MGHRA and CDR2 is YSYEKL. Trimming took off 1 base at V and 6 bases at J, with 16 bases between the two ends. CDR3 in amino acids: CASSQAPGRASQPQHF. The CDR3 coding sequence is TGCGCCAGCAGCCAAGCTCCCGGCAGGGCGTCTCAGCCCCAGCATTTT.

J is TRBJ1-2 and V is TRBV9; maybe TRBD1 (5 bases). Germline lookup yields CDR1 SGDLS and CDR2 YYNGEE. The CDR3 totals 13 residues. Trimming removed 5 bases at V and 6 bases at J, with 14 bases between. CDR3 sequence reads: CASSGSSGDGYTF. Here the CDR3 DNA reads TGTGCCAGCAGTGGATCTTCGGGGGATGGCTACACCTTC.